Listed below are T cell receptor beta chains from one sample, sequenced in a study of shared clonotypes between healthy human individuals. Here immunoSEQ multiplex PCR was the method, and the copy in TCRdb shows in-frame clones only, minus some. Among 2,500,000 or so clones, 85% to 95% were seen once, and the ten largest hold over 0.12%. Specimen: naive CD4+ T cells sorted from blood. The receptors derive from a man aged 18 to 30 in good health. Each CDR3 is given with its conserved first and last residue. D genes are given only for firm matches. Expanded clones are given a class, and other clones once, few, many or no size at all.

v_call	j_call	clone_size	d_call	cdr3_aa	cdr3_nt
TRBV6-1	TRBJ2-1	NA	TRBD2	CASGGLYYNEQFF	TGTGCCAGCGGGGGACTATACTACAATGAGCAGTTCTTC
TRBV10-1	TRBJ2-5	NA	TRBD2	CASSEAAGGQETQYF	TGCGCCAGCAGTGAGGCGGCGGGAGGACAAGAGACCCAGTACTTC
TRBV15	TRBJ2-2	NA	NA	CATSRDQGIGELFF	TGTGCCACCAGCAGAGATCAGGGTATCGGGGAGCTGTTTTTT
TRBV29-1	TRBJ1-1	NA	TRBD1	CSAQGAIGTEAFF	TGCAGCGCACAGGGGGCGATAGGCACTGAAGCTTTCTTT
TRBV7-9	TRBJ2-3	NA	TRBD1	CASSSRQGPDTQYF	TGTGCCAGCAGCTCCCGACAGGGTCCAGATACGCAGTATTTT
TRBV12-5	TRBJ2-5	NA	TRBD2	CASGLGLAEETQYF	TGTGCTAGTGGCCTGGGACTAGCAGAAGAGACCCAGTACTTC
TRBV10-3	TRBJ2-2	NA	NA	CAISDTTSNTGELFF	TGTGCCATCAGCGACACCACGTCGAACACCGGGGAGCTGTTTTTT
TRBV5-1	TRBJ2-7	once	TRBD2	CASSSGDGYEQYF	TGCGCCAGCAGCAGCGGGGACGGCTACGAGCAGTACTTC
TRBV30	TRBJ1-1	NA	TRBD1	CAWSVGQGAFF	TGTGCCTGGAGTGTAGGACAGGGGGCTTTCTTT
TRBV6-6	TRBJ2-7	NA	NA	CASSQSGAGDEQYF	TGTGCCAGCAGTCAGTCCGGGGCCGGAGACGAGCAGTACTTC
TRBV28	TRBJ1-2	few	TRBD1	CASSLPPGQGDGYTF	TGTGCCAGCAGTCTACCTCCGGGACAGGGTGATGGCTACACCTTC